Following are 2 T cell receptor beta chains from one sample sequenced in a study of regulatory T cells in long-lasting Graves disease. Documented time point: persistent/refractory GD, antithyroid drugs over 5 years with positive TRAb. RNA isolated from PBMCs was used to make the TCR library. The authors built TCR beta libraries using iRepertoire HTBI primers and Arm-PCR of CDR3 regions. MiXCR was run by TCRdb on the multiplex PCR reads, yielding one entry per CDR3 protein. The sample gives approximately 380,000 distinct CDR3 sequences, less than 25% of which show up once; less than 25% is in the top ten. This specimen consisted of peripheral blood mononuclear cells (PBMCs), obtained when the disease was refractory, from a patient treated with antithyroid drugs. The origin of the receptors is a female donor with Graves disease.

This clonotype was counted ten times or more. The rearrangement joins TRBV5-1 to TRBJ1-1; D may be TRBD1 (6 bases). The CDR3 loop spans 13 amino acids. In germline, CDR1 is SGHRS, CDR2 YFSETQ. The V end lost 0 bases, the J end lost 7 bases, and 10 bases lay between the germline ends. CDR3 in DNA: TGCGCCAGCAGCTTGGTAGGACAGATTGAAGCTTTCTTT. Protein sequence: CASSLVGQIEAFF.

The chain carries TRBV27 and TRBJ1-5, with TRBD1 as a possible D gene (6 bases). There are 15 residues in the CDR3. The V end lost 4 bases, the J end lost 6 bases, and 16 bases lay between the germline ends. Germline CDR1 MNHEY, CDR2 SMNVEV (reference sequence). The CDR3 protein is CASSSQGGASQPQHF. The CDR3 DNA follows: TGTGCCAGCAGTTCCCAAGGGGGGGCAAGTCAGCCCCAGCATTTT.